A selection of T cell receptor beta chains follows, all from one sample in a study of control samples from healthy donors and cancer patients. Using immunoSEQ multiplex PCR, the repertoire was profiled, and TCRdb retains in-frame clones only, with some absent. The sample holds 90,000 to 100,000 clones; about 88% are singletons and the top ten take 13% to 15%. The sequencing sample was made of blood. The origin of the receptors is a woman aged 70-85 years in good health. Both conserved end residues are part of each CDR3. A D gene is named only where the DNA matches it firmly. Some rows have no size entry. The others give once, few or many, or a class for an expanded clone.

j_call d_call v_call clone_size cdr3_aa cdr3_nt
TRBJ2-1 TRBD2 TRBV7-8 - CASSSLAGGRNEQFF TGTGCCAGCAGCTCCCTAGCGGGAGGGCGGAATGAGCAGTTCTTC
TRBJ1-1 - TRBV5-1 - CASSKDQGRISSEAFF TGCGCCAGCAGCAAGGACCAGGGGAGGATAAGCTCTGAAGCTTTCTTT
TRBJ1-1 - TRBV23-1 - CASSQPSQGTEAFF TGCGCCAGCAGTCAACCCTCCCAGGGGACTGAAGCTTTCTTT
TRBJ2-1 TRBD2 TRBV7-9 few CASSQPGTSGSSYNEQFF TGTGCCAGCAGCCAACCCGGGACTAGCGGGAGCTCCTACAATGAGCAGTTCTTC
TRBJ1-1 - TRBV6-5 - CASFEGLNTEAFF TGTGCCAGCTTTGAGGGGCTGAACACTGAAGCTTTCTTT
TRBJ2-3 TRBD2 TRBV4-1 few CASSQDRLELAGDTQYF TGCGCCAGCAGCCAAGATCGACTGGAACTAGCGGGAGATACGCAGTATTTT
TRBJ1-2 TRBD1 TRBV4-2 - CASSQIQGIAYGYTF TGTGCCAGCAGCCAAATACAGGGGATAGCCTATGGCTACACCTTC
TRBJ1-1 - TRBV25-1 once CASSGGAPRAFF TGTGCCAGCAGCGGGGGGGCCCCCCGGGCTTTCTTT
TRBJ1-4 - TRBV2 - CASSGQTTTNEKLFF TGTGCCAGCAGTGGACAGACCACAACTAATGAAAAACTGTTTTTT
TRBJ2-2 - TRBV6-2/TRBV6-3 - CASSCRRGELFF TGTGCCAGCAGTTGCCGTAGGGGGGAGCTGTTTTTT
TRBJ2-3 - TRBV7-9 - CASSFQGKTDTQYF TGTGCCAGCAGCTTTCAGGGGAAGACAGATACGCAGTATTTT
TRBJ1-2 TRBD1 TRBV5-4 - CASSLTGEAAGYTF TGTGCCAGCAGCCTGACAGGGGAGGCGGCTGGCTACACCTTC
TRBJ1-4 - TRBV10-1 - CASSDSILQGGKLFF TGCGCCAGCAGTGACTCTATCCTACAGGGTGGAAAACTGTTTTTT
TRBJ1-6 TRBD1 TRBV28 once CASSLGGTGVSPLHF TGTGCCAGCAGTTTAGGAGGGACAGGGGTGTCACCCCTCCACTTT
TRBJ1-2 - TRBV6-2/TRBV6-3 - CASSYSGNYGYTF TGTGCCAGCAGTTACTCGGGCAACTATGGCTACACCTTC
TRBJ2-7 - TRBV14 - CASSQEAPYEQYF TGTGCCAGCAGCCAAGAGGCCCCCTACGAGCAGTACTTC
TRBJ2-5 - TRBV7-9 - CASSSIGETQYF TGTGCCAGCAGCTCAATAGGGGAGACCCAGTACTTC
TRBJ2-1 TRBD1 TRBV6-5 - CASRLTGGPYNEQFF TGTGCCAGCAGACTCACAGGGGGTCCCTACAATGAGCAGTTCTTC
TRBJ1-5 - TRBV19 - CASSIGEGSGNQPQHF TGTGCCAGTAGTATAGGTGAGGGGTCGGGCAATCAGCCCCAGCATTTT
TRBJ2-3 - TRBV7-2 - CASSFGRATDTQYF TGTGCCAGCAGCTTTGGGCGGGCCACAGATACGCAGTATTTT
TRBJ1-1 - TRBV27 - CASSQTITGNTEAFF TGTGCCAGCAGTCAGACCATTACAGGGAACACTGAGGCTTTCTTT
TRBJ1-1 - TRBV21-1 once CASSNGTGGGDTEAFF TGTGCCAGCAGCAACGGGACAGGGGGCGGGGACACTGAAGCTTTCTTT
TRBJ1-2 - TRBV24-1 - CATSDLSRGYGYTF TGTGCCACCAGTGATTTGAGCAGGGGTTATGGCTACACCTTC
TRBJ1-1 - TRBV5-1 - CASSPRTGLNTEAFF TGCGCCAGCAGTCCACGGACGGGCTTGAACACTGAAGCTTTCTTT
TRBJ1-1 - TRBV5-1 - CASSFSQRTEAFF TGCGCCAGCAGCTTTAGCCAAAGAACTGAAGCTTTCTTT
TRBJ2-7 TRBD2 TRBV29-1 - CSAGLADEQYF TGCAGCGCGGGACTAGCAGACGAGCAGTACTTC
TRBJ2-1 TRBD1 TRBV18 once CASSPRTGMNEQFF TGTGCCAGCTCACCGCGGACAGGGATGAATGAGCAGTTCTTC
TRBJ2-6 TRBD1 TRBV7-2 - CASSLLGTGDVLTF TGTGCCAGCAGCTTATTGGGGACAGGCGACGTCCTGACTTTC
TRBJ1-2 - TRBV6-6 - CASSLPGDDYGYTF TGTGCCAGCAGTCTTCCTGGGGACGACTATGGCTACACCTTC
TRBJ2-2 TRBD2 TRBV5-6 - CASSSRFLGTSGSTGELFF TGTGCCAGCAGCTCACGTTTCCTCGGGACTAGCGGATCCACCGGGGAGCTGTTTTTT
TRBJ2-5 TRBD1 TRBV14 - CASSPQGAGETQYF TGTGCCAGCAGCCCTCAGGGGGCGGGGGAGACCCAGTACTTC
TRBJ2-7 - TRBV19 - CASSPGAGQSYEQYF TGTGCCAGTAGTCCAGGGGCGGGACAGTCGTACGAGCAGTACTTC
TRBJ1-6 - TRBV5-6 - CASSLEGGTLGTSPLHF TGTGCCAGCAGCTTGGAGGGGGGCACCCTAGGGACTTCACCCCTCCACTTT
TRBJ1-5 - TRBV9 - CASSLEGDRNQPQHF TGTGCCAGCAGCTTGGAGGGTGATCGCAATCAGCCCCAGCATTTT
TRBJ2-1 TRBD1 TRBV5-1 - CASSLWGQNNEQFF TGCGCCAGCAGCTTGTGGGGACAGAACAATGAGCAGTTCTTC
TRBJ2-3 - TRBV7-9 - CASTLSRSRTDTQYF TGTGCCAGCACCCTTAGCAGGTCCCGCACAGATACGCAGTATTTT
TRBJ1-6 - TRBV27 - CASSPAGRGSPLHF TGTGCCAGCAGTCCGGCTGGGCGAGGTTCACCCCTCCACTTT
TRBJ2-7 TRBD1 TRBV10-3 - CAIRSGTGEYEQYF TGTGCCATCAGATCCGGGACAGGGGAATACGAGCAGTACTTC
TRBJ1-5 - TRBV7-6 few CASSVGGTQPQHF TGTGCCAGCAGCGTCGGAGGGACTCAGCCCCAGCATTTT
TRBJ1-1 - TRBV5-1 - CASNFETATSNTEAFF TGCGCCAGCAACTTTGAGACGGCTACCTCGAACACTGAAGCTTTCTTT
TRBJ1-5 TRBD1 TRBV10-3 - CAISDRTGRNQPQHF TGTGCCATCAGTGACAGGACAGGGAGGAATCAGCCCCAGCATTTT
TRBJ1-1 - TRBV29-1 - CSAGQGRNTEAFF TGCAGTGCAGGTCAGGGGCGGAACACTGAAGCTTTCTTT
TRBJ1-2 - TRBV15 - CATSRDGTTNYGYTF TGTGCCACCAGCAGAGACGGGACCACTAACTATGGCTACACCTTC
TRBJ2-1 TRBD2 TRBV4-2 - CASSQDLGTSGGQFF TGTGCCAGCAGCCAAGATCTCGGGACTAGCGGGGGGCAGTTCTTC
TRBJ1-1 - TRBV4-1 - CASSQDRVPRGAFF TGCGCCAGCAGCCAAGATAGAGTCCCTCGTGGAGCTTTCTTT
TRBJ2-1 TRBD1 TRBV4-3 - CASSQGQGASKNEQFF TGCGCCAGCAGCCAAGGACAGGGGGCTAGTAAGAATGAGCAGTTCTTC
TRBJ1-5 - TRBV21-1 - CASSKGYQGHQPQHF TGTGCCAGCAGCAAAGGATATCAGGGACATCAGCCCCAGCATTTT
TRBJ1-5 - TRBV6-1 - CASSEALGSNQPQHF TGTGCCAGCAGTGAAGCGCTGGGTAGCAATCAGCCCCAGCATTTT
TRBJ1-6 TRBD1 TRBV2 - CASSRTGGESPLHF TGTGCCAGCAGTCGTACAGGGGGCGAGTCACCCCTCCACTTT
TRBJ2-3 - TRBV18 - CASSPLGLRDTDTQYF TGTGCCAGCTCACCATTGGGGCTTAGGGACACAGATACGCAGTATTTT
TRBJ1-6 - TRBV18 - CASSRFNGENNSPLHF TGTGCCAGCTCACGCTTCAATGGGGAGAATAATTCACCCCTCCACTTT
TRBJ1-3 - TRBV6-4 - CASRGGRNTIYF TGTGCCAGCAGGGGGGGGAGGAACACCATATATTTT
TRBJ2-2 - TRBV2 once CASSDSVNTGELFF TGTGCCAGCAGTGATAGCGTGAACACCGGGGAGCTGTTTTTT
TRBJ2-1 TRBD2 TRBV15 few CATSRYGSRLAIVAPYNEQFF TGTGCCACCAGCAGGTATGGGTCCCGACTAGCCATAGTGGCCCCCTACAATGAGCAGTTCTTC
TRBJ1-3 TRBD1 TRBV27 - CASSTQTPVAGTGNSGNTIYF TGTGCCAGCAGTACTCAAACCCCCGTCGCCGGGACAGGAAACTCTGGAAACACCATATATTTT
TRBJ2-3 - TRBV3-1/TRBV3-2 - CASSFQDTDTQYF TGTGCCAGCAGTTTCCAGGACACAGATACGCAGTATTTT
TRBJ2-5 - TRBV5-1 - CASSLETGQETQYF TGCGCCAGCAGCTTGGAAACAGGACAAGAGACCCAGTACTTC
TRBJ2-7 TRBD1 TRBV10-3 - CAISGGTGVYREQYF TGTGCCATCAGTGGGGGGACAGGGGTCTATCGCGAGCAGTACTTC
TRBJ1-3 - TRBV7-2 - CASSLERRTGLDTIYF TGTGCCAGCAGCTTAGAGCGGAGAACAGGTCTAGACACCATATATTTT